This T cell receptor beta chain was sequenced in a study of blood T cell repertoires in COVID-19. As processed by the authors: Estimated nucleated cell counts came from reference gene primer amplification. Here immunoSEQ multiplex PCR was the method, and the copy in TCRdb shows in-frame clones only, minus some. V, J and clone size reflect that table, while D and trimming were determined from the DNA. The data contain over 200,000 clones, roughly 84% of them singletons. Germline CDR1 reads MNHNY; CDR2 reads SVGAGI (reference sequence). The CDR3 has 16 amino acids. Between the trimmed V and J ends, which lost 5 bases and 4 bases, there was a span of 15 bases.

This TCR derives from a woman aged 40 to 50 who had recovered from COVID-19. This rearrangement joins TRBV6-6 to TRBJ2-6; tentatively, D is TRBD1 (5 bases). The sample consisted of PBMCs or T cells enriched from blood (not recorded which). As DNA, the CDR3 is TGTGCCAGCAGTCGACGGCAGGGCCCCGGGGCCAACGTCCTGACTTTC. Translated, it gives CASSRRQGPGANVLTF.